The rows below give T cell receptor beta chains drawn from one sample of a study of blood T cell repertoires in COVID-19. The assay was immunoSEQ multiplex PCR, and TCRdb's table has in-frame clones only and misses some. This repertoire shows approximately 110,000 clones, approximately 79% found once; its top ten account for roughly 19%. Sequencing used peripheral blood. The receptors stem from a man aged 65-85 years with active or convalescent COVID-19. Both conserved end residues are part of each CDR3. Each record gives: CDR3 length, V gene, clone size, D gene, J gene, CDR3 DNA, CDR3 protein. A D gene is named only where the DNA matches it firmly. Some rows have no size entry. The others give once, few or many, or a class for an expanded clone.

CDR3 length: 15; V gene: TRBV3-1/TRBV3-2; clone size: few; D gene: NA; J gene: TRBJ1-5; CDR3 DNA: TGTGCCAGCAGCCCCCGGTCAGGATTTAATCAGCCCCAGCATTTT; CDR3 protein: CASSPRSGFNQPQHF
CDR3 length: 16; V gene: TRBV2; clone size: NA; D gene: TRBD2; J gene: TRBJ2-2; CDR3 DNA: TGTGCCAGCAGTGAAGTGGGACTAGGTTATACCGGGGAGCTGTTTTTT; CDR3 protein: CASSEVGLGYTGELFF
CDR3 length: 14; V gene: TRBV6-6; clone size: few; D gene: NA; J gene: TRBJ2-7; CDR3 DNA: TGTGCCAGCAGTTTAGGGGGTTCCTCCTACGAGCAGTACTTC; CDR3 protein: CASSLGGSSYEQYF
CDR3 length: 15; V gene: TRBV18; clone size: NA; D gene: NA; J gene: TRBJ1-2; CDR3 DNA: TGTGCCAGCTCACCCTCTCTCTCGGGGGACTATGGCTACACCTTC; CDR3 protein: CASSPSLSGDYGYTF
CDR3 length: 14; V gene: TRBV9; clone size: NA; D gene: NA; J gene: TRBJ1-3; CDR3 DNA: TGTGCCAGCAGCGCCCGGACAGAGGGAAACACCATATATTTT; CDR3 protein: CASSARTEGNTIYF
CDR3 length: 14; V gene: TRBV10-3; clone size: NA; D gene: NA; J gene: TRBJ1-2; CDR3 DNA: TGTGCCATCAGTGGAACATCAGGATGGAATGGCTACACCTTC; CDR3 protein: CAISGTSGWNGYTF
CDR3 length: 12; V gene: TRBV24-1; clone size: NA; D gene: TRBD2; J gene: TRBJ2-5; CDR3 DNA: TGTGCCACCGCGGGAGATCAAGAGACCCAGTACTTC; CDR3 protein: CATAGDQETQYF
CDR3 length: 12; V gene: TRBV5-4; clone size: NA; D gene: TRBD2; J gene: TRBJ2-7; CDR3 DNA: TGTGCCACAAAGCGGGAGGGCTACGAGCAGTACTTC; CDR3 protein: CATKREGYEQYF
CDR3 length: 15; V gene: TRBV5-1; clone size: NA; D gene: TRBD1; J gene: TRBJ1-6; CDR3 DNA: TGCGCCAGCAGCTTTCTGACAGGGTCGGGCTCACCCCTCCACTTT; CDR3 protein: CASSFLTGSGSPLHF
CDR3 length: 15; V gene: TRBV6-5; clone size: NA; D gene: TRBD1; J gene: TRBJ2-3; CDR3 DNA: TGTGCCAGCAATCGAATGAGGGGGCAGAGAGATACGCAGTATTTT; CDR3 protein: CASNRMRGQRDTQYF
CDR3 length: 14; V gene: TRBV5-1; clone size: NA; D gene: TRBD1; J gene: TRBJ1-2; CDR3 DNA: TGCGCCAGCAGCGGACAGGGTGCGCTCTATGGCTACACCTTC; CDR3 protein: CASSGQGALYGYTF
CDR3 length: 16; V gene: TRBV4-1; clone size: NA; D gene: TRBD1; J gene: TRBJ2-2; CDR3 DNA: TGCGCCAGCAGCCAAGTTGAGACAGGGTTCGCCGGGGAGCTGTTTTTT; CDR3 protein: CASSQVETGFAGELFF
CDR3 length: 12; V gene: TRBV27; clone size: once; D gene: NA; J gene: TRBJ2-2; CDR3 DNA: TGTGCCAGCAGTTTCGGTGGCGGGGAGCTGTTTTTT; CDR3 protein: CASSFGGGELFF
CDR3 length: 12; V gene: TRBV5-1; clone size: NA; D gene: NA; J gene: TRBJ2-1; CDR3 DNA: TGCGCCAGCAGCAAAACATACAATGAGCAGTTCTTC; CDR3 protein: CASSKTYNEQFF
CDR3 length: 14; V gene: TRBV9; clone size: NA; D gene: TRBD2; J gene: TRBJ2-3; CDR3 DNA: TGTGCCAGCAGTATAGCGGGGGGCACAGATACGCAGTATTTT; CDR3 protein: CASSIAGGTDTQYF
CDR3 length: 14; V gene: TRBV5-1; clone size: NA; D gene: NA; J gene: TRBJ1-1; CDR3 DNA: TGCGCCAGCAGCTTAACTTCCGGGATACCAGAAGCTTTCTTT; CDR3 protein: CASSLTSGIPEAFF
CDR3 length: 16; V gene: TRBV18; clone size: NA; D gene: TRBD1; J gene: TRBJ1-3; CDR3 DNA: TGTGCCAGCTCCCCCTCGCCGGGACAGGGAGAAAACACCATATATTTT; CDR3 protein: CASSPSPGQGENTIYF
CDR3 length: 15; V gene: TRBV14; clone size: NA; D gene: NA; J gene: TRBJ2-3; CDR3 DNA: TGTGCCAGCAGCCCGGTGGCGGCTGTCACAGATACGCAGTATTTT; CDR3 protein: CASSPVAAVTDTQYF
CDR3 length: 15; V gene: TRBV2; clone size: once; D gene: TRBD1; J gene: TRBJ1-6; CDR3 DNA: TGTGCCAGCAGAGTTACATGGGACAGGGGTTCACCCCTCCACTTT; CDR3 protein: CASRVTWDRGSPLHF
CDR3 length: 11; V gene: TRBV7-6; clone size: NA; D gene: NA; J gene: TRBJ1-2; CDR3 DNA: TGTGCCAGCAGCTTCGAGGGAGGCTACACCTTC; CDR3 protein: CASSFEGGYTF
CDR3 length: 15; V gene: TRBV19; clone size: NA; D gene: NA; J gene: TRBJ1-2; CDR3 DNA: TGTGCCAGTAGTTACCCCCAGGGCCGTGGCTATGGCTACACCTTC; CDR3 protein: CASSYPQGRGYGYTF
CDR3 length: 14; V gene: TRBV6-2/TRBV6-3; clone size: NA; D gene: TRBD2; J gene: TRBJ2-7; CDR3 DNA: TGTGCCAGCAGTTACGCCGGGAGGGCCAACGAGCAGTACTTC; CDR3 protein: CASSYAGRANEQYF
CDR3 length: 14; V gene: TRBV28; clone size: NA; D gene: NA; J gene: TRBJ1-2; CDR3 DNA: TGTGCCACCCTCAGGAAGGACTTCCCCTATGGCTACACCTTC; CDR3 protein: CATLRKDFPYGYTF
CDR3 length: 15; V gene: TRBV9; clone size: NA; D gene: NA; J gene: TRBJ1-3; CDR3 DNA: TGTGCCAGCAGCGTAAGGTGGAGTGACGGGGACACCATATATTTT; CDR3 protein: CASSVRWSDGDTIYF
CDR3 length: 15; V gene: TRBV6-5; clone size: NA; D gene: TRBD1; J gene: TRBJ1-1; CDR3 DNA: TGTGCCAGCAGTTTACAGACAGGGATGAACACTGAAGCTTTCTTT; CDR3 protein: CASSLQTGMNTEAFF
CDR3 length: 14; V gene: TRBV28; clone size: NA; D gene: NA; J gene: TRBJ2-7; CDR3 DNA: TGTGCCAGCAGTTCCGGGGGTCCCGCCTACGAGCAGTACTTC; CDR3 protein: CASSSGGPAYEQYF
CDR3 length: 14; V gene: TRBV11-2; clone size: NA; D gene: NA; J gene: TRBJ1-1; CDR3 DNA: TGTGCCAGCAGCTTCATTGCGGGAGTCGCTGAAGCTTTCTTT; CDR3 protein: CASSFIAGVAEAFF
CDR3 length: 18; V gene: TRBV13; clone size: NA; D gene: TRBD2; J gene: TRBJ2-7; CDR3 DNA: TGTGCCAGCAGCACCCGGACTAGCGGGAGCTGGGTCTCCTACGAGCAGTACTTC; CDR3 protein: CASSTRTSGSWVSYEQYF
CDR3 length: 14; V gene: TRBV28; clone size: NA; D gene: NA; J gene: TRBJ2-7; CDR3 DNA: TGTGCCAGCAGTTTCTGGCAGGACTCCTACGAGCAGTACTTC; CDR3 protein: CASSFWQDSYEQYF
CDR3 length: 14; V gene: TRBV15; clone size: NA; D gene: TRBD2; J gene: TRBJ2-5; CDR3 DNA: TGTGCCACCAGCCCCGGGGGGGCCACAGAGACCCAGTACTTC; CDR3 protein: CATSPGGATETQYF
CDR3 length: 16; V gene: TRBV18; clone size: once; D gene: TRBD1; J gene: TRBJ1-3; CDR3 DNA: TGTGCCAGCTCTCCGGGACAGTCAAGCTCTGGAAACACCATATATTTT; CDR3 protein: CASSPGQSSSGNTIYF
CDR3 length: 15; V gene: TRBV19; clone size: NA; D gene: NA; J gene: TRBJ1-2; CDR3 DNA: TGTGCCAGTAGTATAGGAGGTGGGGCAGCGTATGGCTACACCTTC; CDR3 protein: CASSIGGGAAYGYTF
CDR3 length: 12; V gene: TRBV29-1; clone size: NA; D gene: NA; J gene: TRBJ1-2; CDR3 DNA: TGCAGCGGGGGGGGCATTGACTATGGCTACACCTTC; CDR3 protein: CSGGGIDYGYTF
CDR3 length: 16; V gene: TRBV5-1; clone size: NA; D gene: NA; J gene: TRBJ1-2; CDR3 DNA: TGCGCCAGCAGCTTGGGGCAGGGGATTATTAACTATGGCTACACCTTC; CDR3 protein: CASSLGQGIINYGYTF
CDR3 length: 15; V gene: TRBV7-5; clone size: NA; D gene: NA; J gene: TRBJ2-1; CDR3 DNA: TGTGCCAGAAGCACACGGACTAGCGGGAGATCTGAGCAGTTCTTC; CDR3 protein: CARSTRTSGRSEQFF
CDR3 length: 13; V gene: TRBV10-3; clone size: NA; D gene: TRBD1; J gene: TRBJ1-1; CDR3 DNA: TGTGCCACCCGACAGGGGCTGAACACTGAAGCTTTCTTT; CDR3 protein: CATRQGLNTEAFF
CDR3 length: 13; V gene: TRBV24-1; clone size: NA; D gene: NA; J gene: TRBJ2-3; CDR3 DNA: TGTGCCACCAGGGGCGCGAACACAGATACGCAGTATTTT; CDR3 protein: CATRGANTDTQYF
CDR3 length: 19; V gene: TRBV28; clone size: NA; D gene: TRBD2; J gene: TRBJ2-3; CDR3 DNA: TGTGCCAGCAGTTCACCAGATCAAGGGCGAGCGGGAAACACAGATACGCAGTATTTT; CDR3 protein: CASSSPDQGRAGNTDTQYF
CDR3 length: 12; V gene: TRBV5-6; clone size: NA; D gene: NA; J gene: TRBJ1-5; CDR3 DNA: TGTGCCAGCAGCTATACAGGGCAGCCCCAGCATTTT; CDR3 protein: CASSYTGQPQHF
CDR3 length: 11; V gene: TRBV12-3/TRBV12-4; clone size: once; D gene: NA; J gene: TRBJ2-3; CDR3 DNA: TGTGCCAGCAGTTTGAGAGATACGCAGTATTTT; CDR3 protein: CASSLRDTQYF
CDR3 length: 14; V gene: TRBV2; clone size: NA; D gene: TRBD1; J gene: TRBJ1-5; CDR3 DNA: TGTGCCAGCGGGGTGGACAGGGGGGATCAGCCCCAGCATTTT; CDR3 protein: CASGVDRGDQPQHF
CDR3 length: 14; V gene: TRBV19; clone size: NA; D gene: NA; J gene: TRBJ1-5; CDR3 DNA: TGTGCCAGTAGTACCAGGGTTGGCAATCAGCCCCAGCATTTT; CDR3 protein: CASSTRVGNQPQHF
CDR3 length: 17; V gene: TRBV28; clone size: NA; D gene: NA; J gene: TRBJ2-5; CDR3 DNA: TGTGCCAGCAGTTTTAATACGCCCGGGTTCGGCCAAGAGACCCAGTACTTC; CDR3 protein: CASSFNTPGFGQETQYF
CDR3 length: 12; V gene: TRBV30; clone size: NA; D gene: NA; J gene: TRBJ1-1; CDR3 DNA: TGTGCCTGGCACGCGGGCCACACTGAAGCTTTCTTT; CDR3 protein: CAWHAGHTEAFF
CDR3 length: 17; V gene: TRBV12-2; clone size: NA; D gene: NA; J gene: TRBJ2-3; CDR3 DNA: TGTGCAAGTCGCTCCCTCAAGGCGGGGGGGATCACAGATACGCAGTATTTT; CDR3 protein: CASRSLKAGGITDTQYF
CDR3 length: 13; V gene: TRBV28; clone size: NA; D gene: NA; J gene: TRBJ1-1; CDR3 DNA: TGTGCCAGCACCCCATCCCCCGGGGCTGAAGCTTTCTTT; CDR3 protein: CASTPSPGAEAFF
CDR3 length: 14; V gene: TRBV5-1; clone size: NA; D gene: NA; J gene: TRBJ1-2; CDR3 DNA: TGCGCCAGCACCCCAACCGCAGGGAAAGGTGGCTACACCTTC; CDR3 protein: CASTPTAGKGGYTF
CDR3 length: 17; V gene: TRBV7-2; clone size: NA; D gene: TRBD1; J gene: TRBJ1-1; CDR3 DNA: TGTGCCAGCACCCCCAGGGGGATACTTCTAATGAACACTGAAGCTTTCTTT; CDR3 protein: CASTPRGILLMNTEAFF
CDR3 length: 16; V gene: TRBV5-1; clone size: NA; D gene: NA; J gene: TRBJ2-3; CDR3 DNA: TGCGCCAGCAGTTACAGGGTAAGAGGTCGGACAGATACGCAGTATTTT; CDR3 protein: CASSYRVRGRTDTQYF
CDR3 length: 13; V gene: TRBV5-1; clone size: NA; D gene: NA; J gene: TRBJ1-1; CDR3 DNA: TGCGCCAGCAGTCGGACAGAAGGCACTGAAGCTTTCTTT; CDR3 protein: CASSRTEGTEAFF
CDR3 length: 18; V gene: TRBV10-1; clone size: NA; D gene: NA; J gene: TRBJ2-3; CDR3 DNA: TGCGCCAGCAGTGAGTCGGTCGGGGTAGCAGCTAGCACAGATACGCAGTATTTT; CDR3 protein: CASSESVGVAASTDTQYF
CDR3 length: 12; V gene: TRBV12-5; clone size: NA; D gene: TRBD2; J gene: TRBJ2-1; CDR3 DNA: TGTGCTAGTGGGACTAGCTTCAATGAGCAGTTCTTC; CDR3 protein: CASGTSFNEQFF
CDR3 length: 14; V gene: TRBV11-2; clone size: NA; D gene: NA; J gene: TRBJ1-5; CDR3 DNA: TGTGCCAGCAGCTTGAGGGGGAGCAATCAGCCCCAGCATTTT; CDR3 protein: CASSLRGSNQPQHF
CDR3 length: 17; V gene: TRBV10-3; clone size: few; D gene: NA; J gene: TRBJ2-7; CDR3 DNA: TGTGCCATCAGTGATTTGGAGCGACAGAAAAGTCCCTACGAGCAGTACTTC; CDR3 protein: CAISDLERQKSPYEQYF